The T cell receptor beta chain described here comes from a study of T-cell reconstitution after alpha-beta-depleted transplantation in children. The germline CDR1 and CDR2 sequences are MDHEN and SYDVKM. V trimming: 3 bases; J trimming: 1 base; junction bases outside the gene matches: 7. This CDR3 has 16 residues. Construction of the TCRbeta library involved unique molecular identifiers. TCRdb processed the PCR reads anew with MiXCR; each CDR3 protein has one entry. The sample contains 500,000 to 650,000 distinct CDR3 sequences, around 10% of which appear only once. A few counts support this clonotype.

This TCR was sampled from a female patient aged 2-9 years who had a stem cell transplant for aplastic anemia, so the T cells may come from the graft donor. The chain joins TRBV28 to TRBJ1-2; 8 positions agree with TRBD1. Sequenced material: PBMCs, mostly from graft donor cells, taken 180 days after TCRalphabeta/CD19-depleted stem cell transplant. Here the CDR3 reads CASSLSRDRINYGYTF. DNA for the CDR3: TGTGCCAGCAGTTTGTCTCGGGACAGGATTAACTATGGCTACACCTTC.